This T cell receptor (beta chain) was captured in a study of Tregs in tolerant kidney transplant recipients. In the case of this clone: The CDR3 is cut off 3 residues early in the read; its end comes from the germline J gene.

Assay: immunoSEQ multiplex PCR; the TCRdb copy retains only in-frame clones and omits some. This table lists about 48,000 clones. This CDR3 has 14 residues. Germline-derived CDR1 and CDR2 are DFQATT and SNEGSKA (reference sequence). The V gene lost 6 bases and the J gene lost 6 bases, with 20 bases spanning the gap. Sequenced material: CD4+ T cells from blood, taken before the transplant. This sequence originates from a human donor who received a combined kidney and bone marrow transplant. This chain joins TRBV20-1 and TRBJ1-2; D is unresolved. The sequenced part of the CDR3 DNA is TGCAGTGCGCAGGCCCGGAACCTTCTCCATGGC. This sequence encodes CSAQARNLLHG. Given in full, the CDR3 is CSAQARNLLHGYTF.